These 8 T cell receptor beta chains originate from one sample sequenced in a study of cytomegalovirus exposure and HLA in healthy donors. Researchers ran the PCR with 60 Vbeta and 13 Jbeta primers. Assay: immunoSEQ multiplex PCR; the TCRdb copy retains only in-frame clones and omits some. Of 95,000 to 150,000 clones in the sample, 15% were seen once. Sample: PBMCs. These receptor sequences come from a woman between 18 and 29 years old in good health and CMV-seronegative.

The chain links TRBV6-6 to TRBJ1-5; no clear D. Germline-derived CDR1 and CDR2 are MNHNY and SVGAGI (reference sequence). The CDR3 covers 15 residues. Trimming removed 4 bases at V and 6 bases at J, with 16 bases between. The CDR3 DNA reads TGTGCCAGCAGTTTCATGGGAGTAGCGGGTCAGCCCCAGCATTTT. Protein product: CASSFMGVAGQPQHF.

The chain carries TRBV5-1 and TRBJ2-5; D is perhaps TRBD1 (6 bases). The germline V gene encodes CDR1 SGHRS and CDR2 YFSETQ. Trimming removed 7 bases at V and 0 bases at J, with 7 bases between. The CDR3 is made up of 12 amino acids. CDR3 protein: CASGQNQETQYF. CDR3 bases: TGCGCCAGCGGACAGAACCAAGAGACCCAGTACTTC.

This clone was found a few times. CDR3 sequence reads: CASSYQQGQVEQYF. The DNA of the CDR3 is TGTGCCAGCAGTTACCAGCAGGGACAGGTCGAGCAGTACTTC. V and J are TRBV6-5 and TRBJ2-7, with 8 bases fitting TRBD1. CDR1 and CDR2 from the germline V gene are MNHEY and SVGAGI. CDR3 length: 14 amino acids. The V gene end was trimmed by 2 bases and the J gene end by 6 bases; junction bases not matched to a gene: 6.

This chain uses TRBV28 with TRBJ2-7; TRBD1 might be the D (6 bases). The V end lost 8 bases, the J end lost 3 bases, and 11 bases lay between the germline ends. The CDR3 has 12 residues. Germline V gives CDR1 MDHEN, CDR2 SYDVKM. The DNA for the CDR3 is TGTGCCAGCGGGACAACACGCTACGAGCAGTACTTC. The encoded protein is CASGTTRYEQYF.

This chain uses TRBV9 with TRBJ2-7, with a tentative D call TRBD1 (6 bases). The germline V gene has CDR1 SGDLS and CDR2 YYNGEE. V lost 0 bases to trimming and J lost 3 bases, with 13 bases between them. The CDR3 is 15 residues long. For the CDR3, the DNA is TGTGCCAGCAGCGTAGATGGACAGTCCTACTACGAGCAGTACTTC. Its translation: CASSVDGQSYYEQYF. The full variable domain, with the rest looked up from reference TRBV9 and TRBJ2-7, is DSGVTQTPKHLITATGQRVTLRCSPRSGDLSVYWYQQSLDQGLQFLIQYYNGEERAKGNILERFSAQQFPDLHSELNLSSLELGDSALYFCASSVDGQSYYEQYFGPGTRLTVT.

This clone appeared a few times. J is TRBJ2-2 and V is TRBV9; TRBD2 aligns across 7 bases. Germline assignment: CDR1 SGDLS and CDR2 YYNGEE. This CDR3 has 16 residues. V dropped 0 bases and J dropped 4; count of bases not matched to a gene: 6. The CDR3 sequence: CASSVVPAGSTGELFF. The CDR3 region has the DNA TGTGCCAGCAGCGTAGTCCCAGCGGGGAGCACCGGGGAGCTGTTTTTT.

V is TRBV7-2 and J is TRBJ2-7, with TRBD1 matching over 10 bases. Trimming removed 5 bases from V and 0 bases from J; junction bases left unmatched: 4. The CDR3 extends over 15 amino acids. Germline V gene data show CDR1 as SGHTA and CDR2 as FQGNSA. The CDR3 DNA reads TGTGCCAGCAGCCAGGACAGGGGGAGCTCCTACGAGCAGTACTTC. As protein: CASSQDRGSSYEQYF.

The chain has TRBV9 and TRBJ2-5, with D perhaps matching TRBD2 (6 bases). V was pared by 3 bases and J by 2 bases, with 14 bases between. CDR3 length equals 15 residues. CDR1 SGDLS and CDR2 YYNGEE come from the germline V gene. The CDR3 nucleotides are TGTGCCAGCAGCGCGTCGGGACTGATACAAGAGACCCAGTACTTC. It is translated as CASSASGLIQETQYF. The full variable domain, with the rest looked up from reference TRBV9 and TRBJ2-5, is DSGVTQTPKHLITATGQRVTLRCSPRSGDLSVYWYQQSLDQGLQFLIQYYNGEERAKGNILERFSAQQFPDLHSELNLSSLELGDSALYFCASSASGLIQETQYFGPGTRLLVL.